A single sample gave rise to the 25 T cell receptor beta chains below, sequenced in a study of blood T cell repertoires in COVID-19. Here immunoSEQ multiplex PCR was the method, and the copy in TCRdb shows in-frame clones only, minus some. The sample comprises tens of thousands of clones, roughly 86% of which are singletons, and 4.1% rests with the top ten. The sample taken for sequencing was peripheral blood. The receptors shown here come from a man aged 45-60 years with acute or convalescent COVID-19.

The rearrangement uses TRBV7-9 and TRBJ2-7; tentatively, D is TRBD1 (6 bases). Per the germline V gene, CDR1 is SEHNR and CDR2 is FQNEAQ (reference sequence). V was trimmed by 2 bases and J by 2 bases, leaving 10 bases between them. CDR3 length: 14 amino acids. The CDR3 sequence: CASSLLGTPYEQYF. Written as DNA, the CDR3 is TGTGCCAGCAGCTTATTGGGGACACCCTACGAGCAGTACTTC.

CDR3 coding DNA: TGTGCCAGCAGGCCAAATGTTGGCGAGACCCAGTACTTC. Translated, it gives CASRPNVGETQYF. The chain joins TRBV11-2 to TRBJ2-5, with D uncertain. The CDR3 is made up of 13 amino acids. Per the germline V gene, CDR1 is SGHAT and CDR2 is FQNNGV. The V end was cut by 6 bases, the J end by 5 bases, with 13 bases between.

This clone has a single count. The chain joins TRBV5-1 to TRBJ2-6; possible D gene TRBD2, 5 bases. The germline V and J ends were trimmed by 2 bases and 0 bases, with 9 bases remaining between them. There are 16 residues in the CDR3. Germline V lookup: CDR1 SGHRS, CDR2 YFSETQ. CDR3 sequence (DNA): TGCGCCAGCAGCTTCGTAGGGAGCTCTGGGGCCAACGTCCTGACTTTC. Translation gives CASSFVGSSGANVLTF.

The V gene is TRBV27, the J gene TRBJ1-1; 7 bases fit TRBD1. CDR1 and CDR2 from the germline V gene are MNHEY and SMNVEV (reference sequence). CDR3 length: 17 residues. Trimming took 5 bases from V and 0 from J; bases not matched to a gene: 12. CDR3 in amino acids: CASSPLSAGQVNTEAFF. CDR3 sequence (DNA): TGTGCCAGCAGTCCCCTCTCGGCCGGACAGGTGAACACTGAAGCTTTCTTT.

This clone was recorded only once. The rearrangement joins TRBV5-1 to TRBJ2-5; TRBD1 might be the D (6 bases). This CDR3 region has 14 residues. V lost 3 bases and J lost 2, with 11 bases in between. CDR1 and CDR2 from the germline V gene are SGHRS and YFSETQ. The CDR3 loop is CASSWATGQETQYF. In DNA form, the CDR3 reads TGCGCCAGCAGCTGGGCGACAGGTCAAGAGACCCAGTACTTC.

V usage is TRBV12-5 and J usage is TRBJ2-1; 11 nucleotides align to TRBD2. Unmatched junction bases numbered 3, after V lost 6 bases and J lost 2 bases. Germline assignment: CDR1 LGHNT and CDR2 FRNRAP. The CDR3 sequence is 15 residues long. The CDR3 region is CASGPSGRTYNEQFF. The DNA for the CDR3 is TGTGCTAGTGGACCTAGCGGGAGGACCTACAATGAGCAGTTCTTC. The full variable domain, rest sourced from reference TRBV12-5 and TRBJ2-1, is DARVTQTPRHKVTEMGQEVTMRCQPILGHNTVFWYRQTMMQGLELLAYFRNRAPLDDSGMPKDRFSAEMPDATLATLKIQPSEPRDSAVYFCASGPSGRTYNEQFFGPGTRLTVL.

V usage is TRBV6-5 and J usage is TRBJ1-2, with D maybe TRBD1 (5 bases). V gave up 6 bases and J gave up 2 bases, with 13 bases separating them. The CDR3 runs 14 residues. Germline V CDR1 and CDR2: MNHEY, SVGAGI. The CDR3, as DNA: TGTGCCAGCAGACCTACCGCAGGGAACTATGGCTACACCTTC. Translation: CASRPTAGNYGYTF.

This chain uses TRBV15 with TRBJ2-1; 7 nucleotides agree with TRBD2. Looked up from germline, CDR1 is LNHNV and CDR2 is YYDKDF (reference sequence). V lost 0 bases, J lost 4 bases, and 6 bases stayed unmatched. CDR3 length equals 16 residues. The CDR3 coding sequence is TGTGCCACCAGCAGAGATCCCGGCGGGGGTTACAATGAGCAGTTCTTC. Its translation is CATSRDPGGGYNEQFF.

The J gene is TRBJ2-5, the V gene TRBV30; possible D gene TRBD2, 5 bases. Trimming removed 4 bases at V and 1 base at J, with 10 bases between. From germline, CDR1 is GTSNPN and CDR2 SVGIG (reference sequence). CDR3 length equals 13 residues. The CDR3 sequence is CAWTMGVQETQYF. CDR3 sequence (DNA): TGTGCCTGGACTATGGGAGTCCAAGAGACCCAGTACTTC.

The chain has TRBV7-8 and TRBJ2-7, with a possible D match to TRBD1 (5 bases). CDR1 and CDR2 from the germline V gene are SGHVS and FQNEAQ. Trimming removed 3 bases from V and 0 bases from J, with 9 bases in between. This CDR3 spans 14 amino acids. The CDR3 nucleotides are TGTGCCAGCAGCTTGATGACAGCCTCCTACGAGCAGTACTTC. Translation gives CASSLMTASYEQYF.

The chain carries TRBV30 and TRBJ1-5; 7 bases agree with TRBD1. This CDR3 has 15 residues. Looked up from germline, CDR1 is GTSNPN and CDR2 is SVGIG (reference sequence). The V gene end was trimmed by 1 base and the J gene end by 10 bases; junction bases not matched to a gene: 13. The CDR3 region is CAWSDRRTGGQPQHF. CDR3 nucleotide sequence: TGTGCCTGGAGTGACCGAAGGACAGGCGGACAACCCCAGCATTTT.

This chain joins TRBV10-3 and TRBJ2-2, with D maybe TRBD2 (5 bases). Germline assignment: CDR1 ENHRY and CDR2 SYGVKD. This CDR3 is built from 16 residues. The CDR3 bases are TGTGTCACCTTTTCATCCGGGAACCCAGGAACCGGGGAGCTGTTTTTT. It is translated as CVTFSSGNPGTGELFF.

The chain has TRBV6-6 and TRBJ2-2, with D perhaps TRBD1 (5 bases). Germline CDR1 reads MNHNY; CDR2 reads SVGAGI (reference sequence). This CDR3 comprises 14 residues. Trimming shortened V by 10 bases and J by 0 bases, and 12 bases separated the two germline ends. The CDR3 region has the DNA TGTGCCACGCGACAGCCATCGAACACCGGGGAGCTGTTTTTT. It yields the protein CATRQPSNTGELFF.

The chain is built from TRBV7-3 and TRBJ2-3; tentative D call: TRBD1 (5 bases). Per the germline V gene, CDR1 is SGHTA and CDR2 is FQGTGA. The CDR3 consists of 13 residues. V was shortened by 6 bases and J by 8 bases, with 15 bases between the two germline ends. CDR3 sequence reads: CASSSWDGATQYF. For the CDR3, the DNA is TGTGCCAGCAGTTCCTGGGATGGGGCTACGCAGTATTTT.

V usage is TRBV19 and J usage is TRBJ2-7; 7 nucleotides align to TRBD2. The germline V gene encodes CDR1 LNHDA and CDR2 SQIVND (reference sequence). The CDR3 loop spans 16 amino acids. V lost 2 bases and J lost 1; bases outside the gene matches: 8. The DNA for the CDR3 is TGTGCCAGTAGTATACGTGGGCGGGAGCGTTCCTACGAGCAGTACTTC. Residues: CASSIRGRERSYEQYF.

This CDR3 reads CASSPLGRLSGANVLTF. CDR3 coding DNA: TGTGCCAGCAGTCCCTTGGGGCGTCTCTCTGGGGCCAACGTCCTGACTTTC. The chain combines TRBV6-6 with TRBJ2-6; perhaps TRBD1 as D (5 bases). V was clipped by 5 bases and J by 0 bases, with 14 bases between them. CDR3 size: 17 residues. In germline, CDR1 is MNHNY, CDR2 SVGAGI (reference sequence).

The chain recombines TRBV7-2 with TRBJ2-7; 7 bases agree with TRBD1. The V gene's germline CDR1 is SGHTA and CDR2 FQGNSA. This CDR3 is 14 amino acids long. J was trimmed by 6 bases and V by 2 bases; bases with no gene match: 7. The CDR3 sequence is CASSLSGGKGEQYF. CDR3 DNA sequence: TGTGCCAGCAGCTTATCAGGGGGAAAGGGCGAGCAGTACTTC.

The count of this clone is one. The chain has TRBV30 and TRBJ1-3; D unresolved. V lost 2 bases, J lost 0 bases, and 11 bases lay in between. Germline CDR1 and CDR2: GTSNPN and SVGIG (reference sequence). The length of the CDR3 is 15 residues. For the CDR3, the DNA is TGTGCCTGGAGTTCAATACAGAGCTCTGGAAACACCATATATTTT. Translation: CAWSSIQSSGNTIYF.

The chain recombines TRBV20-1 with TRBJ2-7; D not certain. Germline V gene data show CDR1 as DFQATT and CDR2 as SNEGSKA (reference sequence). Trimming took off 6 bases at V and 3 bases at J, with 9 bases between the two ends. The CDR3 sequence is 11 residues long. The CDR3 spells CSAGGLYEQYF. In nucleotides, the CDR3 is TGCAGTGCCGGTGGGCTCTACGAGCAGTACTTC.

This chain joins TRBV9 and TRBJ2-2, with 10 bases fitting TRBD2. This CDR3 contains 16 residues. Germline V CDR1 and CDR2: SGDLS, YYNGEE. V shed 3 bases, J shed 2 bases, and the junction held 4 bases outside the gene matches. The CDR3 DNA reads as TGTGCCAGCAGCGAGGGACTAGCGCTTAACACCGGGGAGCTGTTTTTT. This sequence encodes CASSEGLALNTGELFF. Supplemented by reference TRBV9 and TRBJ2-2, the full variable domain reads DSGVTQTPKHLITATGQRVTLRCSPRSGDLSVYWYQQSLDQGLQFLIQYYNGEERAKGNILERFSAQQFPDLHSELNLSSLELGDSALYFCASSEGLALNTGELFFGEGSRLTVL.

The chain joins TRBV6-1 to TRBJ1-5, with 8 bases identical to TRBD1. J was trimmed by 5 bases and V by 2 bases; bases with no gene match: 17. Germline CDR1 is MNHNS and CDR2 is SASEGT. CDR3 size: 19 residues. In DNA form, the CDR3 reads TGTGCCAGCAGTGAACGGCCAGGGGTAGGACAGGGAGGGTATCAGCCCCAGCATTTT. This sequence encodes CASSERPGVGQGGYQPQHF.

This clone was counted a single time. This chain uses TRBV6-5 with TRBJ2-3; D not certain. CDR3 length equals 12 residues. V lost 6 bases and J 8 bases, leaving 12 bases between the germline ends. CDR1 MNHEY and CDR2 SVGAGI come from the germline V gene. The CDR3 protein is CASSSPRGTQYF. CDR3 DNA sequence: TGTGCCAGCAGCTCCCCGCGTGGTACGCAGTATTTT.

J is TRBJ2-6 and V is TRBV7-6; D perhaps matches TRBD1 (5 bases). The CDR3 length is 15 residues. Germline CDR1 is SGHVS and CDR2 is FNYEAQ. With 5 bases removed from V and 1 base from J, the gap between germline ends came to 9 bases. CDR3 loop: CASSRSGSGANVLTF. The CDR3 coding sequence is TGTGCCAGCAGCCGTTCAGGGTCTGGGGCCAACGTCCTGACTTTC.

The chain's CDR3 is CAWSRPPTGPYEQYF. CDR3 in DNA: TGTGCCTGGAGTAGGCCCCCGACAGGGCCCTACGAGCAGTACTTC. V is TRBV30 and J is TRBJ2-7; TRBD1 agrees at 7 bases. CDR1 and CDR2 (germline): GTSNPN, SVGIG (reference sequence). With V trimmed by 2 bases and J by 2 bases, 9 bases remained unmatched. The CDR3 extends over 15 amino acids.

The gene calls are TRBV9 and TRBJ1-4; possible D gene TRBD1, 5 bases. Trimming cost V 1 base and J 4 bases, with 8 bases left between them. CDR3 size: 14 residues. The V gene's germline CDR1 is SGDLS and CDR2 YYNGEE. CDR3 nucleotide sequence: TGTGCCAGCAGCGTACAGGGCTATAATGAAAAACTGTTTTTT. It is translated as CASSVQGYNEKLFF.